Below are 17 T cell receptor beta chains sequenced from a single sample in a study of CD8 T cells in ankylosing spondylitis. One entry per CDR3 protein, called by TCRdb with MiXCR from the 5' RACE reads. Among hundreds of thousands of distinct CDR3 sequences, about 18% were seen once, and the ten largest hold approximately 46%. These TCRs are of unknown antigen specificity. Study-level findings and limits: Ankylosing spondylitis blood appeared to carry a characteristic TCR beta motif of roughly eight highly homologous variants.

Sequenced input: blood, either unsorted or a sorted T cell fraction (not recorded which). The receptors were sampled from a male donor with ankylosing spondylitis.

This clonotype occurred once. The J gene is TRBJ2-7, the V gene TRBV20-1; tentatively, D is TRBD1 or TRBD2 (5 bases each). V was cut by 8 bases and J by 2 bases, with 16 bases left in between. Germline CDR1 reads DFQATT; CDR2 reads SNEGSKA (reference sequence). The CDR3 contains 13 residues. CDR3 DNA sequence: TGCAGTACGATTGGGGGTTCCGCCTACGAGCAGTACTTC. Translation gives CSTIGGSAYEQYF.

This clonotype came up a few times. The V call is TRBV20-1, the J call TRBJ1-2; D is perhaps TRBD1 (5 bases). V shed 3 bases and J shed 0 bases, with 23 bases lying between them. The CDR3 loop spans 18 amino acids. The germline CDR1 and CDR2 sequences are DFQATT and SNEGSKA (reference sequence). CDR3 region: CSASRGRDLSLSNYGYTF. The CDR3 bases are TGCAGTGCTAGCCGTGGCAGGGATCTATCCCTCTCTAACTATGGCTACACCTTC.

This rearrangement joins TRBV29-1 to TRBJ2-7; D gene unclear. Germline CDR1 is SQVTM and CDR2 is ANQGSEA. The CDR3 is 11 residues long. The ends were cut back, 3 bases at V and 1 base at J, with 4 bases in the middle. The CDR3 DNA reads as TGCAGCGTTGAGGATTCCTACGAGCAGTACTTC. Translation gives CSVEDSYEQYF.

The chain links TRBV6-2 or TRBV6-3 to TRBJ1-1, with TRBD1 matching 7 bases. V gave up 6 bases and J gave up 0 bases; unmatched junction bases: 10. CDR1 MNHEY and CDR2 SVGEGT come from the germline V gene. The CDR3 consists of 16 residues. The CDR3 loop reads CASSFDRVSLNTEAFF. CDR3 bases: TGTGCCAGCAGCTTCGACAGGGTTTCATTGAACACTGAAGCTTTCTTT.

This clonotype occurred a few times. The V call is TRBV6-4, the J call TRBJ2-1; TRBD1 aligns across 8 bases. This CDR3 comprises 13 residues. The germline CDR1 and CDR2 sequences are MRHNA and SNTAGT. V shed 3 bases and J 6 bases; nucleotides not matched to a gene: 1. CDR3 region: CASSEGTGNEQFF. CDR3 coding DNA: TGTGCCAGCAGTGAAGGGACAGGCAATGAGCAGTTCTTC.

The V gene is TRBV7-9, the J gene TRBJ2-1; D tentatively fits TRBD1 or TRBD2 (6 bases each). Germline-derived CDR1 and CDR2 are SEHNR and FQNEAQ (reference sequence). V lost 4 bases, J lost 8 bases, and 21 bases lay in between. This CDR3 region has 16 residues. For the CDR3, the DNA is TGTGCCAGCAGCTCCGATCGAACTAGCAAGGGGGATGAGCAGTTCTTC. Amino acid sequence: CASSSDRTSKGDEQFF.

This clonotype was observed a few times. The V call is TRBV5-5, the J call TRBJ1-5; D possibly corresponds to TRBD1 (5 bases). The CDR3 is 14 amino acids. CDR1 and CDR2 (germline): SGHKS, YYEKEE (reference sequence). V lost 4 bases, J lost 6 bases, and 14 bases lay in between. Here the CDR3 DNA reads TGTGCCAGCAGCCCCGGGCAGGGACCTCAGCCCCAGCATTTT. Its translation is CASSPGQGPQPQHF. Full variable domain (remainder filled in from reference TRBV5-5 and TRBJ1-5): DAGVTQSPTHLIKTRGQQVTLRCSPISGHKSVSWYQQVLGQGPQFIFQYYEKEERGRGNFPDRFSARQFPNYSSELNVNALLLGDSALYLCASSPGQGPQPQHFGDGTRLSIL.

The rearrangement uses TRBV2 and TRBJ2-1, with 10 bases fitting TRBD2. Germline CDR1 and CDR2: SNHLY and FYNNEI. The CDR3 consists of 15 residues. The V and J ends lost 4 bases and 10 bases, in that order; junction bases with no gene match: 10. CDR3 nucleotide sequence: TGTGCCAGCAGTGTAGCGGGAGGCCTTGAGTGGGAGCAGTTCTTC. Protein: CASSVAGGLEWEQFF. Drawing the rest from reference TRBV2 and TRBJ2-1, the complete variable domain is EPEVTQTPSHQVTQMGQEVILRCVPISNHLYFYWYRQILGQKVEFLVSFYNNEISEKSEIFDDQFSVERPDGSNFTLKIRSTKLEDSAMYFCASSVAGGLEWEQFFGPGTRLTVL.

The V call is TRBV12-1, the J call TRBJ1-6; the D call in the table, TRBD1, was not verified against the DNA. TRBV12-1 is labeled a pseudogene. The length of the CDR3 is 16 residues. CDR3 nucleotide sequence: TGTGCCAGCAGCTTTGTACCTGACAGGCCGGCTTCACCCCTCCACTTT. The encoded protein is CASSFVPDRPASPLHF.

The V and J genes are TRBV27 and TRBJ1-2; possible D gene TRBD1, 5 bases. The CDR3 is made up of 15 amino acids. Trimming took off 5 bases at V and 2 bases at J, with 15 bases between the two ends. The germline gives CDR1 MNHEY, CDR2 SMNVEV (reference sequence). The CDR3 loop is CASSQGVGGNYGYTF. For the CDR3, the DNA is TGTGCCAGCAGTCAAGGGGTGGGGGGAAACTATGGCTACACCTTC.

The rearrangement joins TRBV14 to TRBJ2-1, with 7 bases matching TRBD2. Germline V gives CDR1 SGHDN, CDR2 FVKESK. Unmatched junction bases numbered 8, after V lost 4 bases and J lost 8 bases. This CDR3 has 14 residues. The CDR3: CASSRGLEIDEQFF. Here the CDR3 DNA reads TGTGCCAGCAGCCGAGGACTAGAGATCGATGAGCAGTTCTTC.

Only a few counts were recorded for this clonotype. This chain connects TRBV30 to TRBJ1-1, with D unresolved. V was cut by 0 bases and J by 4 bases, with 12 bases left in between. CDR1 is GTSNPN, CDR2 SVGIG, per germline (reference sequence). The CDR3 sequence is 14 residues long. The CDR3 is CAWSVRLEATEAFF. Here the CDR3 DNA reads TGTGCCTGGAGTGTACGTCTGGAGGCCACTGAAGCTTTCTTT.

This clonotype was seen repeatedly, ten times or more. The chain recombines TRBV5-1 with TRBJ1-5, with D possibly TRBD1 on 5 matching bases. Germline loops: CDR1 SGHRS, CDR2 YFSETQ. CDR3 size: 14 residues. Trimming cost V 0 bases and J 7 bases, with 11 bases left between them. CDR3 sequence reads: CASSLVRGGQPQHF. As DNA, the CDR3 is TGCGCCAGCAGCTTGGTTAGGGGAGGACAGCCCCAGCATTTT.

The chain employs TRBV6-1 and TRBJ2-1; 7 positions match TRBD2. V gave up 6 bases and J gave up 7 bases; unmatched junction bases: 9. CDR3 length: 14 amino acids. CDR1 and CDR2 (germline): MNHNS, SASEGT. CDR3 loop: CASSPGGNLNEQFF. CDR3 bases: TGTGCCAGCAGCCCCGGGGGGAACTTAAATGAGCAGTTCTTC.

The chain recombines TRBV7-9 with TRBJ1-5; unclear D gene. The CDR3 loop spans 15 amino acids. Looked up from germline, CDR1 is SEHNR and CDR2 is FQNEAQ (reference sequence). Trimming cost V 3 bases and J 0 bases, with 9 bases left between them. CDR3 DNA sequence: TGTGCCAGCAGCTTTTCTGGGGATAGCAATCAGCCCCAGCATTTT. Translation gives CASSFSGDSNQPQHF.

V is TRBV7-9 and J is TRBJ2-7; the D call may be TRBD1 or TRBD2 (5 bases each). V gave up 4 bases and J gave up 4 bases, with 17 bases separating them. The CDR3 has 15 residues. CDR1 is SEHNR and CDR2 is FQNEAQ in the germline V gene (reference sequence). The CDR3 DNA sequence: TGTGCCAGCAGCTCGCCTAAAGAGGGACCTTACGAGCAGTACTTC. This translates into CASSSPKEGPYEQYF.

This clonotype was counted only a few times. The V and J genes are TRBV27 and TRBJ2-1; a weak D match, TRBD2 (6 bases). Germline lookup yields CDR1 MNHEY and CDR2 SMNVEV (reference sequence). The CDR3 has 15 amino acids. V lost 8 bases to trimming and J lost 6 bases, with 20 bases between them. The DNA of the CDR3 is TGTGCCAGCTGGGCGGGGACTCGGGCCCCCAATGAGCAGTTCTTC. Its translation is CASWAGTRAPNEQFF.